The TCR beta chain described here comes from a study of cytomegalovirus exposure and HLA in healthy donors. Study at large: Earlier findings included roughly 100 million unique TCR beta sequences obtained from about 180 million T cells. Caucasian-associated ancestry cluster membership applied to under 85% of around 400 genotyped donors. Findings and limits, study-wide: Investigators reported over 150 TCR beta chains as tied to cytomegalovirus.

This clone was observed a handful of times. Antigen: not known. PCR involved 60 Vbeta and 13 Jbeta primers. Clones were read by immunoSEQ multiplex PCR, and TCRdb kept only the in-frame ones, dropping some. The table includes about 65,000 clones, 60% to 80% detected once. V gave up 6 bases and J gave up 7 bases; unmatched junction bases: 7. The germline CDR1 and CDR2 sequences are MGHRA and YSYEKL. The CDR3 is made up of 14 amino acids. Sequenced: PBMCs. The chain carries TRBV4-1 and TRBJ2-3, with 10 bases matching TRBD2. The sequence derives from a man aged 30-40 years in good health and CMV-seronegative. The CDR3 coding sequence is TGCGCCAGCAGTCAGCGGGGGGGCATGAATACGCAGTATTTT. Translated: CASSQRGGMNTQYF.